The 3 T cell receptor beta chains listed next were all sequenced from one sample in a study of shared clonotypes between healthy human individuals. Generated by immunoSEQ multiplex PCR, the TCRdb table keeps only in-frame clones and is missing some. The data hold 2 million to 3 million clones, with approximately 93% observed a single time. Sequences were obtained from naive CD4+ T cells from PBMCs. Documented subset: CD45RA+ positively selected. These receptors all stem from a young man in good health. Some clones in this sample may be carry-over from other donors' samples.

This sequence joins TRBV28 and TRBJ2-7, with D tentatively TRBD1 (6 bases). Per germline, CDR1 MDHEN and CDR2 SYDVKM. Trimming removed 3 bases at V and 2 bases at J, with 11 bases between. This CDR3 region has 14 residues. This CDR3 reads CASSLAGATYEQYF. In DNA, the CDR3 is TGTGCCAGCAGTTTGGCAGGGGCGACCTACGAGCAGTACTTC.

The chain's CDR3 is CASSEVVAGGPGELFF. The DNA for the CDR3 is TGTGCCAGCAGTGAAGTGGTAGCGGGAGGGCCTGGGGAGCTGTTTTTT. The chain links TRBV6-1 to TRBJ2-2; 11 bases line up with TRBD2. CDR1 is MNHNS, CDR2 SASEGT, per germline. CDR3 length equals 16 residues. Trimming cost V 1 base and J 8 bases; bases outside gene matches: 6.

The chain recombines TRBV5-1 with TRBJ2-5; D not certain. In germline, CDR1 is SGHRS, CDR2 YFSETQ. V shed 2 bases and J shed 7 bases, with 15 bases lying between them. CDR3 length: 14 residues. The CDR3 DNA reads TGCGCCAGCAGCTTAGACAAGACCACATGGACCCAGTACTTC. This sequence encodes CASSLDKTTWTQYF.